Listed below are T cell receptor beta chains from one sample, sequenced in a study of blood T cell repertoires in COVID-19. The repertoire was sequenced with immunoSEQ multiplex PCR; TCRdb's copy has only in-frame clones and lacks some. The sample holds a few hundred thousand clones; more than 70% are singletons and the top ten take approximately 1.2%. The source material was PBMCs or T cells enriched from blood (not recorded which). All receptors come from a man aged 25 to 45 who had recovered from COVID-19. The CDR3 runs from the conserved cysteine through the conserved F or W. A D gene is named only where the DNA matches it firmly. The listing skips clone size in some rows; elsewhere it reads once, few, many or a size class.

j_call d_call v_call clone_size cdr3_aa cdr3_nt
TRBJ2-3 TRBD2 TRBV7-6 - CASSFGGGQEDTQYF TGTGCCAGCAGCTTCGGGGGGGGCCAAGAAGATACGCAGTATTTT
TRBJ2-7 TRBD2 TRBV5-1 - CASSREASYEQYF TGCGCCAGCAGCCGGGAGGCCTCCTACGAGCAGTACTTC
TRBJ1-6 - TRBV23-1 - CASSLFRNSPLHF TGCGCCAGCAGTCTCTTCAGAAATTCACCCCTCCACTTT
TRBJ1-3 - TRBV7-6 once CASSPAGYF TGTGCCAGTTCCCCGGCCGGGTATTTT
TRBJ2-7 - TRBV23-1 - CASSRSGASEQYF TGCGCCAGCAGTCGATCGGGAGCCAGCGAGCAGTACTTC
TRBJ2-7 TRBD2 TRBV4-3 - CASSPGLAGYEQYF TGCGCCAGCAGCCCCGGACTAGCCGGTTACGAGCAGTACTTC
TRBJ1-5 - TRBV30 once CAWSVPGYNQPQHF TGTGCCTGGAGTGTACCAGGGTACAATCAGCCCCAGCATTTT
TRBJ1-1 - TRBV2 few CASRPQGGTEAFF TGTGCCAGCAGGCCGCAGGGCGGCACTGAAGCTTTCTTT
TRBJ2-7 TRBD1 TRBV5-1 few CASSSQGQRYEQYF TGCGCCAGCAGCAGCCAGGGACAGCGCTACGAGCAGTACTTC
TRBJ2-3 - TRBV9 - CASSVAGMLGTDTQYF TGTGCCAGCAGCGTAGCCGGGATGCTGGGCACAGATACGCAGTATTTT
TRBJ2-4 - TRBV12-5 - CASGTPNRNIQYF TGTGCTAGTGGGACACCTAACCGAAACATTCAGTACTTC
TRBJ2-1 - TRBV9 - CASSTAQDNEQFF TGTGCCAGCAGCACAGCACAGGACAATGAGCAGTTCTTC
TRBJ2-5 - TRBV14 - CASSQVTKETQYF TGTGCCAGCAGCCAAGTTACTAAAGAGACCCAGTACTTC
TRBJ1-2 TRBD1 TRBV18 - CASSPTWGQELYGYTF TGTGCCAGCTCACCGACCTGGGGACAGGAGTTGTATGGCTACACCTTC
TRBJ2-6 - TRBV5-1 - CASSLAKGAGANVLTF TGCGCCAGCAGCTTGGCTAAGGGGGCTGGGGCCAACGTCCTGACTTTC
TRBJ1-3 - TRBV5-1 - CASSSLGGDTIYF TGCGCCAGCAGCTCCCTAGGCGGGGACACCATATATTTT
TRBJ1-2 - TRBV25-1 - CASSVGAGYGYTF TGTGCCAGCAGTGTGGGCGCGGGCTATGGCTACACCTTC
TRBJ1-2 - TRBV5-8 - CASSLAGVGGYTF TGTGCCAGCAGCTTGGCGGGGGTAGGAGGCTACACCTTC
TRBJ2-5 TRBD1 TRBV30 - CACDRTGAGETQYF TGTGCCTGCGATAGGACAGGGGCCGGAGAGACCCAGTACTTC
TRBJ2-5 - TRBV9 - CASSVTGSLFQETQYF TGTGCCAGCAGCGTGACAGGCAGCTTATTCCAAGAGACCCAGTACTTC
TRBJ2-2 TRBD1 TRBV19 - CASSPDRGLAGELFF TGTGCCAGTAGTCCTGACAGGGGGCTGGCCGGGGAGCTGTTTTTT
TRBJ1-4 - TRBV5-1 - CASSNGISNEKLFF TGCGCCAGTTCTAACGGGATCTCTAATGAAAAACTGTTTTTT
TRBJ1-5 - TRBV7-9 - CASSLAPGDLRNQPQHF TGTGCCAGCAGCTTAGCACCGGGGGACTTACGCAATCAGCCCCAGCATTTT
TRBJ1-2 TRBD1 TRBV6-1 - CASSDRDSLYYGYTF TGTGCCAGCAGTGACCGGGACAGCCTGTACTATGGCTACACCTTC
TRBJ1-2 TRBD1 TRBV7-9 - CASSIYDRDSRGYTF TGTGCCAGCAGCATCTATGATCGGGACAGTCGCGGCTACACCTTC
TRBJ1-2 TRBD1 TRBV18 - CASSPIVGTESGYTF TGTGCCAGCTCACCGATAGTCGGGACAGAATCTGGCTACACCTTC
TRBJ2-7 TRBD2 TRBV5-6 - CASSFSGGLYEQYF TGTGCCAGCAGCTTCAGCGGGGGGTTATACGAGCAGTACTTC
TRBJ1-3 - TRBV7-3 - CASSFTLQDIYF TGTGCCAGCAGCTTCACCCTACAGGACATATATTTT
TRBJ1-2 - TRBV28 - CASSSMGTPFVGYTF TGTGCCAGCAGTTCAATGGGGACACCCTTTGTTGGCTACACCTTC
TRBJ2-1 - TRBV4-2 - CASSQDRGLSNEQFF TGTGCCAGCAGCCAAGATCGAGGGCTATCGAATGAGCAGTTCTTC
TRBJ1-1 - TRBV7-9 - CASSFQGPEAFF TGTGCCAGCAGCTTCCAGGGTCCTGAAGCTTTCTTT
TRBJ2-7 TRBD1 TRBV18 - CASSPGQTQREQYF TGTGCCAGCTCACCGGGACAGACCCAACGCGAGCAGTACTTC
TRBJ1-4 - TRBV6-2/TRBV6-3 - CASSAPARDRSEKLFF TGTGCCAGCAGTGCCCCGGCACGAGACCGGAGTGAAAAACTGTTTTTT
TRBJ1-4 - TRBV3-1/TRBV3-2 few CASSQDGAGGKLFF TGTGCCAGCAGCCAAGATGGCGCGGGGGGAAAACTGTTTTTT
TRBJ2-7 - TRBV3-1/TRBV3-2 - CASSQDWQESYEQYF TGTGCCAGCAGCCAAGATTGGCAGGAATCCTACGAGCAGTACTTC
TRBJ1-2 - TRBV7-9 - CASSYSPQGLGNGYTF TGTGCCAGCAGCTATTCACCACAGGGACTAGGGAATGGCTACACCTTC
TRBJ1-1 - TRBV6-1 - CASSEQGLLTEAFF TGTGCCAGCAGTGAACAGGGCCTACTCACTGAAGCTTTCTTT
TRBJ1-1 TRBD1 TRBV19 - CASSLTNRGRKTEAFF TGTGCCAGTAGTCTCACGAACAGGGGGAGGAAGACTGAAGCTTTCTTT
TRBJ1-6 - TRBV2 - CASSDGRTNNSPLHF TGTGCCAGCAGTGATGGCAGGACAAACAATTCACCCCTCCACTTT
TRBJ2-7 - TRBV30 - CAWSVQDPYEQYF TGTGCCTGGAGTGTACAGGACCCTTACGAGCAGTACTTC
TRBJ1-1 - TRBV10-3 - CAIRGTHNTEAFF TGTGCCATCAGGGGGACACATAACACTGAAGCTTTCTTT
TRBJ1-2 - TRBV27 - CASSLYLRSGYTF TGTGCCAGCAGTTTATACCTCCGGAGCGGCTACACCTTC
TRBJ2-1 TRBD2 TRBV6-5 - CASSGLAGGLDEQFF TGTGCCAGCAGCGGACTAGCGGGGGGGCTCGATGAGCAGTTCTTC
TRBJ1-2 - TRBV7-9 - CASSQRRETYGYTF TGTGCCAGCAGCCAACGACGGGAAACCTATGGCTACACCTTC
TRBJ1-3 - TRBV7-9 - CASSDRLEGYSGNTIYF TGTGCCAGCAGCGATCGATTGGAGGGATACTCTGGAAACACCATATATTTT
TRBJ2-1 TRBD2 TRBV9 - CASSFRISGGARYNEQFF TGTGCCAGCAGCTTCCGGATCAGCGGGGGGGCAAGATACAATGAGCAGTTCTTC
TRBJ2-3 - TRBV11-2 - CASSYSSGAEKSTDTQYF TGTGCCAGCAGCTATAGCTCCGGAGCAGAGAAGAGTACAGATACGCAGTATTTT
TRBJ1-1 - TRBV24-1 - CATSELGGVAFF TGTGCCACCAGTGAGTTGGGGGGGGTCGCTTTCTTT
TRBJ1-5 TRBD1 TRBV6-5 - CAVFGTGAGQPQHF TGTGCCGTCTTTGGAACAGGGGCCGGCCAGCCCCAGCATTTT
TRBJ1-2 - TRBV5-8 - CASSLAFSRVYGYTF TGTGCCAGCAGCTTGGCCTTTTCCAGGGTCTATGGCTACACCTTC
TRBJ1-6 - TRBV11-2 - CASSLDLRGPPNSPLHF TGTGCCAGCAGCTTAGATCTTAGAGGCCCCCCTAATTCACCCCTCCACTTT
TRBJ1-2 TRBD1 TRBV28 - CASSLGQGYGYTF TGTGCCAGCAGTTTGGGACAGGGGTATGGCTACACCTTC